This T cell receptor beta chain was identified during a study of blood T cell repertoires in COVID-19 (dated by TCRdb to 2020 to 2022). For the wider study: The collaborator samples originated in the United States, Italy and Spain and spanned the acute and convalescent phases of COVID-19. Where HLA class I and class II types were available, the types were taken from metadata supplied by the sample provider, not from assay-based typing. Sample metadata almost always included a de-identified subject ID, COVID-19 status, age in years and sex. Samples were obtained from the ongoing ImmuneRACE study (first 160 participants) and from about 1,300 subjects provided by 6 global collaborators. Deeply sampled blood TCRbeta repertoires from subjects exposed to, actively infected with, or recovered from COVID-19 were included in the dataset. The material from the prospective study consisted of cDNA or gDNA derived from T cells, B-cell-depleted T cells, or PBMCs. A freely available public database, intended as a resource for researchers studying the immune response to SARS-CoV-2, is where the repertoires were released.

One collaborating source in Seattle enrolled patients during active infection and followed them longitudinally through the course of disease. Each collaborating institution followed its own protocols to collect whole blood in K2EDTA tubes. For TCRbeta analysis, collaborator samples were shipped as frozen whole blood, as isolated PBMCs, or as DNA extracted from either sample type. TCRbeta CDR3 regions were amplified from genomic DNA by means of the immunoSEQ Assay, a bias-controlled multiplex PCR. The authors' pipeline ran thus. The number of nucleated cells in each sample was estimated from the amplification of reference gene primers within the assay. Sequence reads were collapsed and filtered to measure the absolute abundance of every unique TCRbeta CDR3 rearrangement. For each sample, productive Simpson clonality was calculated as the square root of Simpson's diversity index across productive rearrangements. The table comes from immuneACCESS by way of TCRdb, which keeps in-frame sequences with V and J called. Part of the clones is missing from these tables; in studies checked, under half for an unresolved V gene and the rest for unknown reasons. The DNA was the basis for D and trimming; V, J and clone size are from that table. Across this sample there are some 310,000 clones, with 85% to 90% seen only once. The ten largest clones represent 2.5% to 3.5% of the sample.

What the research found in general, with its limitations: Clinical and demographic metadata were provided uncurated, with the amount varying by source and participant.

With regard to this clone: The antigen it recognizes is unknown. Base qualities are missing; no much larger clone stands one base away.

Between the V and J ends, shortened by 6 bases and 4 bases respectively, the junction contains 9 bases. The CDR3 covers 12 residues, taking in both the cysteine and the phenylalanine. Only the CDR3 DNA stays, 36 bases, in frame from base 1. The chain uses TRBV12-3 or TRBV12-4 and TRBJ1-2, with no D gene named confidently. Material for sequencing was peripheral blood. The sequence was collected from a woman younger than 45 with COVID-19, enrolled during active disease. The CDR3 protein is CASSQAFYGYTF. Read as DNA, the sequence is TGTGCCAGCAGCCAAGCATTCTATGGCTACACCTTC.